Here is one T cell receptor beta chain with its context. Looked up from germline, CDR1 is MNHEY and CDR2 is SMNVEV (reference sequence). Unmatched junction bases numbered 20, after V lost 6 bases and J lost 3 bases. The CDR3 extends over 20 amino acids. TCRdb's copy holds only in-frame clones and misses some; the assay was immunoSEQ multiplex PCR. The profile shows 72,000 or so clones, roughly 96% of them singletons. These data belong to a study of shared T cell receptors in the human thymus. This clonotype was obtained from a human donor. The sequenced material came from thymocytes. The chain employs TRBV27 and TRBJ2-2, with 9 bases matching TRBD1. The CDR3 DNA sequence: TGTGCCAGCAGCCTAACCCGGGACAGGGCTGGGCTGCTTTACACCGGGGAGCTGTTTTTT. This gives the protein CASSLTRDRAGLLYTGELFF.